Reported below is one T cell receptor beta chain. Antigen unknown. TCRdb re-called the RACE reads through MiXCR, storing one row per CDR3 protein. Altogether approximately 73,000 distinct CDR3 sequences are present, 10% to 13% being singletons, with the ten largest covering around 1.5%. Indicated time point: patch test 1, 2 weeks after DPC sensitization. Documented treatment: therapeutic diphenylcyclopropenone sensitization with weekly scalp DPC. These data are taken from a study of human T cells and chemical hapten exposure. Study details: All patients underwent weekly scalp dosing with diphenylcyclopropenone for the full roughly 25-week study. Study-level findings and limits: After DPC sensitization, TCRs above 1 in 1000 frequency showed no change.

This CDR3 has 16 residues. Trimming cost V 6 bases and J 4 bases, with 21 bases left between them. This receptor was obtained from a woman aged 50 to 65 with alopecia areata. Some clones in this sample may be carry-over from other donors' samples. V usage is TRBV12-3 or TRBV12-4 and J usage is TRBJ1-1; D not resolved. This specimen was whole blood, taken in connection with sensitization to the hapten diphenylcyclopropenone (DPC). The CDR3 reads CASRPGPLIVGTEAFF. The CDR3 DNA reads as TGTGCCAGCAGACCGGGTCCCCTAATAGTGGGCACTGAAGCTTTCTTT.